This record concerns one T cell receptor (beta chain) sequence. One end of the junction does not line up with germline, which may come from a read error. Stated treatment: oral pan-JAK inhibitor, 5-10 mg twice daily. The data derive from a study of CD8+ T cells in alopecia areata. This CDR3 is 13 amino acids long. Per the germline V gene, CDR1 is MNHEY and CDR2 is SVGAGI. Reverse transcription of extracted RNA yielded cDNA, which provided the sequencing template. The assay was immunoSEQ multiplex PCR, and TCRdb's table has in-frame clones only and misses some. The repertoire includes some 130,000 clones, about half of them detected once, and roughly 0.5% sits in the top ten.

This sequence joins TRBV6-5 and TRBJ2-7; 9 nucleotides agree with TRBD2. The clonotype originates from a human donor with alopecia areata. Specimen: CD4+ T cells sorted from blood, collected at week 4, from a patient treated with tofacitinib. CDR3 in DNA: TGTGCCAGCAGTTCAACCGGGACTAGCCATGCTAACTTC. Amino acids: CASSSTGTSHANF.